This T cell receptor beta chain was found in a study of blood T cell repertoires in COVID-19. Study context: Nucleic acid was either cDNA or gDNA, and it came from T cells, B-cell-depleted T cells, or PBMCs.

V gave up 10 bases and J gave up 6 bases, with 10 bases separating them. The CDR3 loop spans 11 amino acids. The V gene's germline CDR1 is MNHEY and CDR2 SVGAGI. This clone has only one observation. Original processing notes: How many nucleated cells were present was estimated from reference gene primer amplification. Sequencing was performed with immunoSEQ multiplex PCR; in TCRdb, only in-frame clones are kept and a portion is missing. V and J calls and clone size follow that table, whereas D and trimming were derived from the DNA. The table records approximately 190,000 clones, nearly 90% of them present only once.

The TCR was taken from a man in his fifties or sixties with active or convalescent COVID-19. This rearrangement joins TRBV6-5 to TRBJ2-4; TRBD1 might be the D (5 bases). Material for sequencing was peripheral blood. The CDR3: CATRQINIQYF. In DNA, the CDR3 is TGTGCCACCCGACAGATAAACATTCAGTACTTC.